The clone carrying this T cell receptor beta chain was seen repeatedly, ten times or more. Antigen unknown. These data are taken from a study of regulatory T cells in long-lasting Graves disease. CDR1 MNHNS and CDR2 SASEGT come from the germline V gene. The CDR3 is 13 residues long. The ends were cut back, 7 bases at V and 7 bases at J, with 14 bases in the middle. Overall study findings and caveats: It was possible that the small sample size reduced accuracy.

The TCR beta library used iRepertoire HTBI primers with Arm-PCR amplification of CDR3. Using its own MiXCR run on the multiplex PCR reads, TCRdb lists one record per CDR3 protein. The sample lists around 460,000 distinct CDR3 sequences; 22% were seen once. Noted time point: persistent/refractory GD, antithyroid drugs over 5 years with positive TRAb. Following extraction of RNA from PBMCs, that RNA was used to make the TCR library. The chain combines TRBV6-1 with TRBJ1-5, with a possible D match to TRBD1 (5 bases). This sequence was found in a female donor with Graves disease. Material: peripheral blood mononuclear cells (PBMCs), obtained when the disease was refractory, from a patient treated with antithyroid drugs. The CDR3 coding sequence is TGTGCCAGCAATTGGGGGTTACAACAGCCCCAGCATTTT. Protein sequence: CASNWGLQQPQHF.